Below are 23 T cell receptor beta chains sequenced from a single sample in a study of cytomegalovirus exposure and HLA in healthy donors. Both 60 Vbeta primers and 13 Jbeta primers went into the PCR. Measured with immunoSEQ multiplex PCR; TCRdb has only the in-frame clones, and not every one. The sample consists of approximately 160,000 clones, around 66% of them appearing once. The sample taken for sequencing was PBMCs. Receptors were obtained from a woman younger than 45 in good health and CMV-seropositive.

This clone was detected once. The chain carries TRBV9 and TRBJ1-1, with D unresolved. Trimming cost V 0 bases and J 7 bases, with 13 bases left between them. Germline CDR1 and CDR2: SGDLS and YYNGEE. CDR3 length: 14 amino acids. The CDR3 is CASSVDSGFGEAFF. CDR3 DNA: TGTGCCAGCAGCGTAGATTCCGGGTTTGGTGAAGCTTTCTTT. Full variable domain (rest looked up from reference TRBV9 and TRBJ1-1): DSGVTQTPKHLITATGQRVTLRCSPRSGDLSVYWYQQSLDQGLQFLIQYYNGEERAKGNILERFSAQQFPDLHSELNLSSLELGDSALYFCASSVDSGFGEAFFGQGTRLTVV.

The chain is built from TRBV5-1 and TRBJ2-7, with D perhaps matching TRBD1 (6 bases). The CDR3 totals 15 residues. The germline V gene encodes CDR1 SGHRS and CDR2 YFSETQ. Trimming shortened V by 2 bases and J by 4 bases, and 16 bases separated the two germline ends. CDR3 sequence: CASSLAQGWGYEQYF. The CDR3 region has the DNA TGCGCCAGCAGCTTAGCACAGGGTTGGGGATACGAGCAGTACTTC.

V is TRBV6-1 and J is TRBJ2-1, with D hard to call. Germline CDR1 is MNHNS and CDR2 is SASEGT. CDR3 length: 14 residues. V was pared by 0 bases and J by 6 bases, with 9 bases between. CDR3 sequence: CASSEATWANEQFF. DNA of the CDR3: TGTGCCAGCAGTGAAGCTACGTGGGCCAATGAGCAGTTCTTC.

The gene calls are TRBV6-1 and TRBJ1-6; TRBD1 might be the D (6 bases). The ends were cut back, 4 bases at V and 10 bases at J, with 23 bases in the middle. CDR1 is MNHNS and CDR2 is SASEGT in the germline V gene. The CDR3 extends over 17 amino acids. The CDR3 region is CASSGLSLGGLSSPLHF. CDR3 coding DNA: TGTGCCAGCAGTGGACTTTCGTTAGGGGGTTTAAGCTCACCCCTCCACTTT.

The CDR3 DNA reads TGTGCCAGCAGTGGTCGACAGGGGGGTAGAGCGAACACTGAAGCTTTCTTT. Translating it yields CASSGRQGGRANTEAFF. The chain joins TRBV25-1 to TRBJ1-1, with TRBD1 matching 9 bases. V trimming: 4 bases; J trimming: 1 base; junction bases outside the gene matches: 10. This CDR3 is built from 17 residues. The germline gives CDR1 MGHDK, CDR2 SYGVNS.

The V gene is TRBV13, the J gene TRBJ1-3; perhaps TRBD1 as D (6 bases). The ends were cut back, 6 bases at V and 0 bases at J, with 9 bases in the middle. This CDR3 is built from 14 residues. Per the germline V gene, CDR1 is PRHDT and CDR2 is FYEKMQ (reference sequence). For the CDR3, the DNA is TGTGCCAGCAGATCGGACAGCTCTGGAAACACCATATATTTT. Amino acid sequence: CASRSDSSGNTIYF.

A few counts support this clone. The rearrangement uses TRBV18 and TRBJ1-5; 10 nucleotides agree with TRBD1. The germline gives CDR1 KGHSH, CDR2 LQKENI. V trimming: 4 bases; J trimming: 0 bases; junction bases outside the gene matches: 9. The CDR3 sequence is 18 residues long. As DNA, the CDR3 is TGTGCCAGCTCACTCCGGGACAGGGGTGTTTATAGCAATCAGCCCCAGCATTTT. This gives the protein CASSLRDRGVYSNQPQHF.

The chain carries TRBV19 and TRBJ1-5; D not resolved. The CDR3 extends over 13 amino acids. CDR1 is LNHDA and CDR2 is SQIVND in the germline V gene (reference sequence). Trimming left V 5 bases short and J 8 bases short, with 13 bases between. The CDR3, as DNA: TGTGCCAGTAGTGATCGCCTTTCGGAGCCCCAGCATTTT. This translates into CASSDRLSEPQHF.

The rearrangement uses TRBV9 and TRBJ1-1, with D perhaps matching TRBD1 (5 bases). The CDR3 has 14 residues. The germline V gene encodes CDR1 SGDLS and CDR2 YYNGEE. V was trimmed by 3 bases and J by 0 bases, leaving 9 bases between them. DNA for the CDR3: TGTGCCAGCAGCGCCCCGACAGTGAACACTGAAGCTTTCTTT. Translated, it gives CASSAPTVNTEAFF.

This clone was counted once. The CDR3 region is CASSLQGTEQFF. CDR3 in DNA: TGTGCCAGCAGCTTACAGGGCACTGAGCAGTTCTTC. V usage is TRBV5-4 and J usage is TRBJ2-1, with D perhaps TRBD1 (6 bases). Trimming cost V 2 bases and J 9 bases, with 9 bases left between them. The CDR3 is 12 residues long. The germline gives CDR1 SGHNT, CDR2 YYREEE (reference sequence).

The count of this clone is one. The CDR3 is CASSYPSHEQFF. CDR3 DNA sequence: TGTGCCAGCAGTTACCCGAGCCATGAGCAGTTCTTC. The J gene is TRBJ2-1, the V gene TRBV6-5; D unclear. The V gene's germline CDR1 is MNHEY and CDR2 SVGAGI. There are 12 residues in the CDR3. Trimming stripped 2 bases from V and 8 bases from J, with 7 bases between.

V gene TRBV5-6 combines with J gene TRBJ1-1; TRBD1 might be the D (6 bases). Germline lookup yields CDR1 SGHDT and CDR2 YYEEEE. CDR3 length: 12 residues. V gave up 2 bases and J gave up 8 bases, with 10 bases separating them. CDR3 DNA sequence: TGTGCCAGCAGCTTTGGGACAATCGAAGCTTTCTTT. This translates into CASSFGTIEAFF.

This clone was detected once. V and J are TRBV10-3 and TRBJ1-1; D possibly corresponds to TRBD1 (5 bases). CDR3 length: 15 amino acids. CDR1 and CDR2 (germline): ENHRY, SYGVKD. Trimming removed 6 bases from V and 2 bases from J, with 16 bases in between. This CDR3 is CAIRLQPTANTEAFF. CDR3 nucleotide sequence: TGTGCCATCAGACTTCAACCGACAGCAAACACTGAAGCTTTCTTT.

This clone appeared once. This rearrangement joins TRBV7-2 to TRBJ2-1; a weak D match, TRBD2 (8 bases). The CDR3 runs 16 residues. V gave up 7 bases and J gave up 6 bases, with 22 bases separating them. CDR1 is SGHTA and CDR2 is FQGNSA in the germline V gene. The CDR3 sequence: CASTLKGAGGPNEQFF. CDR3 DNA: TGTGCCAGCACCCTCAAGGGGGCGGGAGGCCCCAATGAGCAGTTCTTC.

By sample fraction, this clone is medium-sized. The CDR3 region is CASSQVTSGSLLDTQYF. As DNA, the CDR3 is TGCGCCAGCAGCCAAGTAACTAGCGGGAGTTTATTGGATACGCAGTATTTT. The chain employs TRBV4-1 and TRBJ2-3, with 11 positions matching TRBD2. J was trimmed by 6 bases and V by 1 base; bases with no gene match: 9. The length of the CDR3 is 17 residues. The germline V gene has CDR1 MGHRA and CDR2 YSYEKL.

The chain uses TRBV5-4 and TRBJ1-2; maybe TRBD1 (6 bases). The CDR3 is 16 residues long. Deletions cut 3 bases from V and 3 bases from J, with 18 bases between. The germline CDR1 and CDR2 sequences are SGHNT and YYREEE (reference sequence). CDR3 DNA: TGTGCCAGCAGCTCGGTCCCCGGACAGCGAGACTATGGCTACACCTTC. This gives the protein CASSSVPGQRDYGYTF.

The CDR3 bases are TGTGCCAGCAGTTCGGCAGTACAGGGGGCGAGACAAGAGACCCAGTACTTC. Its translation: CASSSAVQGARQETQYF. The chain links TRBV27 to TRBJ2-5; 9 bases line up with TRBD1. The CDR3 covers 17 residues. Germline V gives CDR1 MNHEY, CDR2 SMNVEV (reference sequence). V shed 4 bases, J shed 2 bases, and the junction held 11 bases outside the gene matches.

The V and J genes are TRBV11-3 and TRBJ1-5; 11 nucleotides agree with TRBD1. Germline-derived CDR1 and CDR2 are SGHNT and YENEEA. The CDR3 is made up of 14 amino acids. The V segment lost 5 bases and the J segment 7 bases; nucleotides outside the gene matches: 4. The CDR3 is CASSEGQGDQPQHF. As DNA, the CDR3 is TGTGCCAGCAGCGAGGGACAGGGGGACCAGCCCCAGCATTTT.

The rearrangement joins TRBV27 to TRBJ2-7; possible D gene TRBD2, 7 bases. CDR1 and CDR2 (germline): MNHEY, SMNVEV (reference sequence). This CDR3 has 16 residues. The germline V and J ends were trimmed by 2 bases and 0 bases, with 14 bases remaining between them. The DNA for the CDR3 is TGTGCCAGCAGTTTAAGGGGGGGCGGGAGCTCCTACGAGCAGTACTTC. Its protein product is CASSLRGGGSSYEQYF.

About this clone: The sample holds other DNA sequences that translate to the same CDR3. This chain connects TRBV18 to TRBJ1-1, with 12 bases identical to TRBD1. Trimming removed 3 bases from V and 8 bases from J; junction bases left unmatched: 1. The germline CDR1 and CDR2 sequences are KGHSH and LQKENI. The CDR3 extends over 13 amino acids. CDR3 residues: CASSPGQGAEAFF. The CDR3 region has the DNA TGTGCCAGCTCACCGGGACAGGGGGCAGAAGCTTTCTTT.

This sequence joins TRBV11-2 and TRBJ1-2, with a tentative D call TRBD1 (6 bases). Germline lookup yields CDR1 SGHAT and CDR2 FQNNGV. Trimming took 5 bases from V and 2 from J, leaving 9 bases between them. This CDR3 region has 13 residues. The CDR3 loop is CASSQGQNYGYTF. DNA of the CDR3: TGTGCCAGCAGCCAAGGACAGAACTATGGCTACACCTTC.

This sequence joins TRBV5-1 and TRBJ2-3; 10 bases are shared with TRBD1. V lost 4 bases to trimming and J lost 6 bases; unmatched junction nucleotides: 8. Germline CDR1 and CDR2: SGHRS and YFSETQ. The CDR3 is made up of 15 amino acids. CDR3 sequence (DNA): TGCGCCAGCAGCCCCGGGACAGGGGTGGAGGATACGCAGTATTTT. As protein: CASSPGTGVEDTQYF.

V is TRBV7-8 and J is TRBJ2-7; 7 nucleotides match TRBD1. The germline V gene encodes CDR1 SGHVS and CDR2 FQNEAQ. With V trimmed by 3 bases and J by 5 bases, 7 bases remained unmatched. This CDR3 has 14 amino acids. For the CDR3, the DNA is TGTGCCAGCAGCTTCGACAGGGAGTCCCACGAGCAGTACTTC. It translates to CASSFDRESHEQYF.